These 9 T cell receptor beta chains originate from one sample sequenced in a study of CD8 T cell repertoires and HIV-1 epitope variants. Libraries were prepared by immunoSEQ multiplex PCR; TCRdb keeps only in-frame clonotypes and omits some of them. In the table there are about 5,000 clones, roughly 64% of which are singletons. The antigens for these receptors are not known. The sequenced sample was cultured CD8+ T cells derived from PBMCs. The receptors here all came from a male donor with HIV.

The rearrangement links TRBV7-2 to TRBJ2-7; D is possibly TRBD1 or TRBD2 (5 bases each). V lost 4 bases and J 2 bases, leaving 12 bases between the germline ends. The CDR3 runs to 14 residues. Germline values: CDR1 SGHTA, CDR2 FQGNSA. The CDR3 DNA is TGTGCCAGCAGCTACCTTGGGACGGCCTACGAGCAGTACTTC. It encodes CASSYLGTAYEQYF.

The chain uses TRBV2 and TRBJ1-6, with 7 nucleotides matching TRBD1. Germline CDR1 SNHLY, CDR2 FYNNEI. V lost 4 bases to trimming and J lost 7 bases; unmatched junction nucleotides: 10. The CDR3 is 16 amino acids. CDR3 sequence: CASSGVPGTENSPLHF. CDR3 nucleotides: TGTGCCAGCAGTGGGGTGCCCGGGACAGAGAATTCACCCCTCCACTTT.

The chain joins TRBV7-2 to TRBJ2-3, with 7 positions matching TRBD1. The V gene's germline CDR1 is SGHTA and CDR2 FQGNSA. Germline trimming cut 1 base from V and 3 bases from J; bases unmatched to any gene: 4. The CDR3 has 15 residues. The CDR3 DNA reads TGTGCCAGCAGCTTAGAGGGGGCTTGGACAGATACGCAGTATTTT. Amino acids: CASSLEGAWTDTQYF.

This clone is large (0.1 to 1%) within its sample. The junction and the germline gene differ at one end; a read error may be behind it. The rearrangement uses TRBV5-6 and TRBJ1-2, with 10 nucleotides matching TRBD1. The CDR3 is 14 residues long. Germline V lookup: CDR1 SGHDT, CDR2 YYEEEE. CDR3 amino acids: CASSDPGTGVLGAF. CDR3 DNA sequence: TGTGCCAGCAGCGATCCCGGGACAGGGGTCCTCGGTGCCTTC.

The chain is built from TRBV11-3 and TRBJ2-2; unclear D gene. The V end was cut by 1 base, the J end by 6 bases, with 6 bases between. Germline CDR1 and CDR2: SGHNT and YENEEA. The CDR3 contains 13 residues. DNA of the CDR3: TGTGCCAGCAGCTTAGGTCTCGCCGGGGAGCTGTTTTTT. Its translation is CASSLGLAGELFF.

V and J are TRBV9 and TRBJ2-1; 13 bases match TRBD2. The V segment lost 3 bases and the J segment 4 bases; nucleotides outside the gene matches: 4. This CDR3 comprises 16 residues. Germline CDR1 and CDR2: SGDLS and YYNGEE. This CDR3 reads CASSAETSGGYNEQFF. DNA for the CDR3: TGTGCCAGCAGCGCCGAGACTAGCGGGGGGTACAATGAGCAGTTCTTC.

Turning to this clone: The same CDR3 is also encoded by other DNA sequences in this sample. V and J are TRBV5-6 and TRBJ2-5; D assignment may be TRBD1 or TRBD2 (5 bases each). The CDR3 is 13 amino acids. Germline CDR1 and CDR2: SGHDT and YYEEEE. V was pared by 4 bases and J by 2 bases, with 9 bases between. The CDR3 reads CASSLGAQETQYF. The CDR3 DNA follows: TGTGCCAGCAGCCTCGGGGCGCAAGAGACCCAGTACTTC. Variable domain in full (rest from reference TRBV5-6 and TRBJ2-5): DAGVTQSPTHLIKTRGQQVTLRCSPKSGHDTVSWYQQALGQGPQFIFQYYEEEERQRGNFPDRFSGHQFPNYSSELNVNALLLGDSALYLCASSLGAQETQYFGPGTRLLVL.

This rearrangement joins TRBV5-6 to TRBJ2-5; TRBD2 agrees at 7 bases. This CDR3 comprises 15 residues. Trimming removed 3 bases from V and 1 base from J; junction bases left unmatched: 6. Germline CDR1 and CDR2: SGHDT and YYEEEE. The CDR3 region is CASSSGGYVQETQYF. As DNA, the CDR3 is TGTGCCAGCAGCTCGGGGGGTTATGTCCAAGAGACCCAGTACTTC. The complete variable domain, with remaining parts taken from reference TRBV5-6 and TRBJ2-5, reads DAGVTQSPTHLIKTRGQQVTLRCSPKSGHDTVSWYQQALGQGPQFIFQYYEEEERQRGNFPDRFSGHQFPNYSSELNVNALLLGDSALYLCASSSGGYVQETQYFGPGTRLLVL.

This clone was seen more than once but under ten times. The chain combines TRBV28 with TRBJ2-7; no clear D gene. The CDR3 has 12 amino acids. The germline V gene has CDR1 MDHEN and CDR2 SYDVKM. Trimming took 2 bases from V and 1 from J, leaving 3 bases between them. The CDR3 DNA sequence: TGTGCCAGCAGTTTAAGATCCTACGAGCAGTACTTC. Amino acids: CASSLRSYEQYF.